Described below is a single T cell receptor beta chain sequence and its context. Relying on iRepertoire HTBI primers and Arm-PCR of CDR3 regions, the team built TCR beta libraries. TCRdb used MiXCR to reprocess the multiplex PCR reads, holding one entry per CDR3 protein. The sample yields fewer than 400,000 distinct CDR3 sequences, roughly a fifth seen once. Time point given: persistent/refractory GD, antithyroid drugs over 5 years with positive TRAb. PBMC RNA served as the TCR library source. The data are from a study of regulatory T cells in long-lasting Graves disease. The CDR3 consists of 16 residues. From germline, CDR1 is KGHDR and CDR2 SFDVKD. Losses at the gene ends were 3 bases for V and 4 bases for J; bases not matched to a gene: 8.

V and J are TRBV24-1 and TRBJ1-2, with 9 bases fitting TRBD1. The receptor was isolated from a female donor with Graves disease. The input for sequencing was peripheral blood mononuclear cells (PBMCs), taken when the disease was refractory, from a patient treated with antithyroid drugs. CDR3 nucleotide sequence: TGTGCCACCAGTGATCCGGGACAGGGAGCTGGCTATGGCTACACCTTC. The encoded protein is CATSDPGQGAGYGYTF.